Given below is one T cell receptor beta chain in context. The sample is drawn from a study of blood T cell repertoires in COVID-19. Study-level background: The study drew acute and convalescent COVID-19 samples from the United States, Italy and Spain. T cells, B-cell-depleted T cells, or PBMCs provided the cDNA or gDNA that served as material.

Methods used by the authors: Using reference gene primer amplification, nucleated cell counts were estimated. Sequencing used immunoSEQ multiplex PCR; TCRdb keeps in-frame clones, though not all of them. V and J calls and clone size come straight from that table; D and trimming were deduced from the DNA. The profile shows 95,000 to 150,000 clones, roughly 89% of them singletons. V was shortened by 0 bases and J by 4 bases, with 10 bases between the two germline ends. This CDR3 comprises 15 residues. Per the germline V gene, CDR1 is SGDLS and CDR2 is YYNGEE. The rearrangement joins TRBV9 to TRBJ2-2; weak D call: TRBD1 (7 bases). The receptor comes from a man aged 40-49 years with acute or convalescent COVID-19. The specimen was peripheral blood. The CDR3 sequence is CASSVGQGGTGELFF. The DNA for the CDR3 is TGTGCCAGCAGCGTAGGACAGGGAGGCACCGGGGAGCTGTTTTTT. The full variable domain, in which reference TRBV9 and TRBJ2-2 provide the parts outside the CDR3, is DSGVTQTPKHLITATGQRVTLRCSPRSGDLSVYWYQQSLDQGLQFLIQYYNGEERAKGNILERFSAQQFPDLHSELNLSSLELGDSALYFCASSVGQGGTGELFFGEGSRLTVL.